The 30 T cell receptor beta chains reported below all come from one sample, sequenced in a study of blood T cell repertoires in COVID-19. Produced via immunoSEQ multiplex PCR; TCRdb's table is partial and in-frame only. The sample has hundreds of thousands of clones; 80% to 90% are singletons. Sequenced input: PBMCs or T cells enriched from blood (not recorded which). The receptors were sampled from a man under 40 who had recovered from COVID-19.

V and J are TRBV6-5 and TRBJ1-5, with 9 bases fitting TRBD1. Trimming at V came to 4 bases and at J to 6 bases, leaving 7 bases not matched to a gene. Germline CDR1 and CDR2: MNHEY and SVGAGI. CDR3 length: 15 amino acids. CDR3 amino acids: CASSSGRDRAQPQHF. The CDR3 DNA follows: TGTGCCAGCAGTTCCGGACGGGACAGGGCTCAGCCCCAGCATTTT.

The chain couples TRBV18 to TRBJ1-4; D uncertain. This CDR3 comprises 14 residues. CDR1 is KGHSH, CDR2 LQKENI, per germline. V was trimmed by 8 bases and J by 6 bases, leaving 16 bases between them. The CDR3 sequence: CASGSDSRDEKLFF. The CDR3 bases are TGTGCCAGCGGATCGGACTCGAGGGATGAAAAACTGTTTTTT.

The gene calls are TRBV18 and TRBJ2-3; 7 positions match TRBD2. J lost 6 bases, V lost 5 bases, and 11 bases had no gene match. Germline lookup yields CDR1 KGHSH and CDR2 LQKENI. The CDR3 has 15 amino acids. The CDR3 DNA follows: TGTGCCAGCTCAGGGGCGCAGCGGGGTGCCGATACGCAGTATTTT. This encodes CASSGAQRGADTQYF. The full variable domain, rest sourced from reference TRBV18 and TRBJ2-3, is NAGVMQNPRHLVRRRGQEARLRCSPMKGHSHVYWYRQLPEEGLKFMVYLQKENIIDESGMPKERFSAEFPKEGPSILRIQQVVRGDSAAYFCASSGAQRGADTQYFGPGTRLTVL.

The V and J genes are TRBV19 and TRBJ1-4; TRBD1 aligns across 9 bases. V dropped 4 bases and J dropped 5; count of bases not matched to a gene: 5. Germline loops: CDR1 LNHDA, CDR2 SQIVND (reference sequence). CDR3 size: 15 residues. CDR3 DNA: TGTGCCAGTAGTAACACAGGGGGCATAAATGAAAAACTGTTTTTT. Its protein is CASSNTGGINEKLFF.

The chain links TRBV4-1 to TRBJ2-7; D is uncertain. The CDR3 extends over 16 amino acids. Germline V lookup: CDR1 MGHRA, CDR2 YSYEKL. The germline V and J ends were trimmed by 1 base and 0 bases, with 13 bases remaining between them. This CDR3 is CASSQGSGENSYEQYF. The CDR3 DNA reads TGCGCCAGCAGCCAAGGGTCGGGTGAGAACTCCTACGAGCAGTACTTC.

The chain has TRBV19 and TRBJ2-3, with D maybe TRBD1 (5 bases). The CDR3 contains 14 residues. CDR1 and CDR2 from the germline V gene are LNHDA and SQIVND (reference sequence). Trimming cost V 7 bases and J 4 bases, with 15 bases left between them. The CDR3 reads CASKGWRQSDTQYF. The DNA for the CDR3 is TGTGCCAGTAAAGGGTGGAGACAGTCAGATACGCAGTATTTT.

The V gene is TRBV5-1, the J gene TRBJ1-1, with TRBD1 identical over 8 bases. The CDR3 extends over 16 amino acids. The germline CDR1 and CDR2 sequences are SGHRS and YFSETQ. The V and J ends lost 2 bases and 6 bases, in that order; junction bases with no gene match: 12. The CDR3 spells CASSFGQGLFLAEAFF. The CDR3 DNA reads TGCGCCAGCAGCTTCGGACAGGGACTATTTTTGGCTGAAGCTTTCTTT.

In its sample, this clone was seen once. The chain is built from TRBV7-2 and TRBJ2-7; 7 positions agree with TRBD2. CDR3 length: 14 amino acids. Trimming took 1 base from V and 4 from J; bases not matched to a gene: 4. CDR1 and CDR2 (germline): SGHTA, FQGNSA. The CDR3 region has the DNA TGTGCCAGCAGCTTAGTCGGGGGAGGGTACGAGCAGTACTTC. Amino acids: CASSLVGGGYEQYF.

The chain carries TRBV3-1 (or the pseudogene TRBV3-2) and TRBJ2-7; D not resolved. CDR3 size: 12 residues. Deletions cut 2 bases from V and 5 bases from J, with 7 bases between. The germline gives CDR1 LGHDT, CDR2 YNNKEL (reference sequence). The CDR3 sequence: CASSQNFNEQYF. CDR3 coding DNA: TGTGCCAGCAGCCAAAATTTTAACGAGCAGTACTTC.

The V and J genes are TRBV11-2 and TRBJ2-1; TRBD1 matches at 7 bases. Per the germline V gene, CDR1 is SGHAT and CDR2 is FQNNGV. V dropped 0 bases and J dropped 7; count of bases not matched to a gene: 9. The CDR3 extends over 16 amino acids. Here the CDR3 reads CASSLDLGQNLNEQFF. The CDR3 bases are TGTGCCAGCAGCTTAGATTTGGGACAGAACCTTAATGAGCAGTTCTTC.

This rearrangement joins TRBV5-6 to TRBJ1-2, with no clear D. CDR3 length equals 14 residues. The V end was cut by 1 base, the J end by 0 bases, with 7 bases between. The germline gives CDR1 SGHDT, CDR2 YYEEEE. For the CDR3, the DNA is TGTGCCAGCAGCTTGTATTCGTCTAACTATGGCTACACCTTC. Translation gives CASSLYSSNYGYTF.

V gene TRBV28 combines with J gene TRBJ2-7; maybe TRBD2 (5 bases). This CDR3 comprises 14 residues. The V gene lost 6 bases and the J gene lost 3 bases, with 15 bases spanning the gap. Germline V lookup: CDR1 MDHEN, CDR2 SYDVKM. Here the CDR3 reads CASSGHGEIYEQYF. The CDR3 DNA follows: TGTGCCAGCAGCGGGCATGGGGAGATCTACGAGCAGTACTTC.

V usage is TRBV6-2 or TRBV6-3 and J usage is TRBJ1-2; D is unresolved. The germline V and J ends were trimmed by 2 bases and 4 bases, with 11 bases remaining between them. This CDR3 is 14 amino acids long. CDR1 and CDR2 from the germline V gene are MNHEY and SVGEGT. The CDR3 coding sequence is TGTGCCAGCAGTTACGCTGCACAGACCTATGGCTACACCTTC. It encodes CASSYAAQTYGYTF.

The CDR3 nucleotides are TGTGCCAGCAGCTTAGGTTCTAGCCCTGCCTACGAGCAGTACTTC. Its protein product is CASSLGSSPAYEQYF. This sequence joins TRBV11-2 and TRBJ2-7; possible D gene TRBD2, 5 bases. V was shortened by 1 base and J by 2 bases, with 12 bases between the two germline ends. Germline V CDR1 and CDR2: SGHAT, FQNNGV. The CDR3 sequence is 15 residues long.

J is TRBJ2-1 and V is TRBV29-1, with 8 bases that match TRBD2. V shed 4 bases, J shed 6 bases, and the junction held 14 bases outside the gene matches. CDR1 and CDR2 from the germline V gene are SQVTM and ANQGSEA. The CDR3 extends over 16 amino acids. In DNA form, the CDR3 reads TGCAGCGTTGCCTCTATAGCGGGGATGAGGGGCAATGAGCAGTTCTTC. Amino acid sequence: CSVASIAGMRGNEQFF.

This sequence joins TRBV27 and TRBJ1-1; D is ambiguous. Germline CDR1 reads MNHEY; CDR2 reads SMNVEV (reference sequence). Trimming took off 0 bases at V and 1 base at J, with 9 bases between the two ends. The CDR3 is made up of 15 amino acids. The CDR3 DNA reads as TGTGCCAGCAGTTTATCTGTCCTACGGAACACTGAAGCTTTCTTT. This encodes CASSLSVLRNTEAFF.

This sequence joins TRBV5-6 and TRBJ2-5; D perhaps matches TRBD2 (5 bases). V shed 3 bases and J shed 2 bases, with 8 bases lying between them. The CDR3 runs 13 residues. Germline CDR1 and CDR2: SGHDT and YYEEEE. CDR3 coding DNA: TGTGCCAGCAGCTGGGAGAGACAAGAGACCCAGTACTTC. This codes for CASSWERQETQYF.

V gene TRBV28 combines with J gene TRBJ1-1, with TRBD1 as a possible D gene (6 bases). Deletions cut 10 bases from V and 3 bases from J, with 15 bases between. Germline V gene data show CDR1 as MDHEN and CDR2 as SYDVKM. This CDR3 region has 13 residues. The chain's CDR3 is CAIRGGTDTEAFF. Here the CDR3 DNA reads TGTGCCATTAGGGGGGGAACGGACACTGAAGCTTTCTTT.

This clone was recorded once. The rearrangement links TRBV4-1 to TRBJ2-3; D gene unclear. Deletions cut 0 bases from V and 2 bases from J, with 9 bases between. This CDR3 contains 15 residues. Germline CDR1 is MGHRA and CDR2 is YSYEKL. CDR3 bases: TGCGCCAGCAGCCAAGATCCGAGAAACACAGATACGCAGTATTTT. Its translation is CASSQDPRNTDTQYF.

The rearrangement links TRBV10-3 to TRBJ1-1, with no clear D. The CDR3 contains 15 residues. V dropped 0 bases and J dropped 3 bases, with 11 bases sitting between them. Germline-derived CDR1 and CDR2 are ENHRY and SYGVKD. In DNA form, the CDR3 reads TGTGCCATCAGTGAGTCGGGCGGGCGGGACACTGAAGCTTTCTTT. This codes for CAISESGGRDTEAFF.

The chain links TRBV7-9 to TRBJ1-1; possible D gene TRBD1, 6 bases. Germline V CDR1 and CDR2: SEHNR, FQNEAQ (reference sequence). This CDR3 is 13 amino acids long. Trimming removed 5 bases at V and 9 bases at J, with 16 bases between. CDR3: CASSLQGESKAFF. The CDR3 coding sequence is TGTGCCAGCAGCCTACAGGGAGAGTCGAAAGCTTTCTTT. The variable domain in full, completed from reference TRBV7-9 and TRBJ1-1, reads DTGVSQNPRHKITKRGQNVTFRCDPISEHNRLYWYRQTLGQGPEFLTYFQNEAQLEKSRLLSDRFSAERPKGSFSTLEIQRTEQGDSAMYLCASSLQGESKAFFGQGTRLTVV.

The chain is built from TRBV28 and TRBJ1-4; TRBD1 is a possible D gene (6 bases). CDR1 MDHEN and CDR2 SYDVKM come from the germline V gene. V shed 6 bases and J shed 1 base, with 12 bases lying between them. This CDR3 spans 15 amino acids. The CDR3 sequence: CASRAGVVTNEKLFF. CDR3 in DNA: TGTGCCAGCAGGGCAGGGGTCGTAACTAATGAAAAACTGTTTTTT.

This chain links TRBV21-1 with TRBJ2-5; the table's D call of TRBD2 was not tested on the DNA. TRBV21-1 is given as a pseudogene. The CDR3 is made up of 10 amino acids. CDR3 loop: CASLQETQYF. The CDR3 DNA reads TGTGCCAGCCTACAAGAGACCCAGTACTTC.

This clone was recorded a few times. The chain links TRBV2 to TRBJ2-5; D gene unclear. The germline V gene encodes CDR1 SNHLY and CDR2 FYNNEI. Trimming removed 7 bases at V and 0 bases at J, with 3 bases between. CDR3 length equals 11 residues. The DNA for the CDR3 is TGTGCCAGCACATACCAAGAGACCCAGTACTTC. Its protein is CASTYQETQYF.

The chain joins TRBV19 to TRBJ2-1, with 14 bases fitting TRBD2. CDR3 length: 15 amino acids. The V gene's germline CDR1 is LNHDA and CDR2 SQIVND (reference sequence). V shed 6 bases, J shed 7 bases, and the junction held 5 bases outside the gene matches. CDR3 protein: CASSPGLAGENEQFF. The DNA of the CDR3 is TGTGCCAGTAGCCCGGGACTAGCGGGAGAGAATGAGCAGTTCTTC. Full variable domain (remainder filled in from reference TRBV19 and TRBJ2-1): DGGITQSPKYLFRKEGQNVTLSCEQNLNHDAMYWYRQDPGQGLRLIYYSQIVNDFQKGDIAEGYSVSREKKESFPLTVTSAQKNPTAFYLCASSPGLAGENEQFFGPGTRLTVL.

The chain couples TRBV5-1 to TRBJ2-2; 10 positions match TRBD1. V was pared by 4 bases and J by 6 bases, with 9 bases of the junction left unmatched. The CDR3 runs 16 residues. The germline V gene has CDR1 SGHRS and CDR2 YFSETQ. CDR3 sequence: CASSARQGAEAGELFF. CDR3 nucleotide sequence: TGCGCCAGCAGCGCCCGACAGGGGGCTGAGGCCGGGGAGCTGTTTTTT.

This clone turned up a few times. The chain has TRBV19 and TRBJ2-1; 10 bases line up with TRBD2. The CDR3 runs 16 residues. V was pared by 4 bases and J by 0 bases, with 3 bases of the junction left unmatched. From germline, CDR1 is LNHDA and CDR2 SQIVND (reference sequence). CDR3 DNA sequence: TGTGCCAGTAGTAAACTAGCGGGAAGCTCCTACAATGAGCAGTTCTTC. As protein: CASSKLAGSSYNEQFF.

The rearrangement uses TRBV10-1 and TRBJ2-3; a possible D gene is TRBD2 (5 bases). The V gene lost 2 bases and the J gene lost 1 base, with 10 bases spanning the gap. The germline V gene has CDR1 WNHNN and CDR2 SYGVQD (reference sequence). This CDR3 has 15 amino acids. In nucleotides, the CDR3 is TGCGCCAGCAGTGAGGCGGGCCCGCGCACAGATACGCAGTATTTT. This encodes CASSEAGPRTDTQYF.

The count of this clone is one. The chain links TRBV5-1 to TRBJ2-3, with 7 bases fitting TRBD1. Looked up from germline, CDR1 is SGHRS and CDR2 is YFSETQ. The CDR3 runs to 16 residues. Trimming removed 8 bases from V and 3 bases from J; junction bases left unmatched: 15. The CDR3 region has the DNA TGCGCCAGTTCGCCCACAGGGGCCTCTTGGACAGATACGCAGTATTTT. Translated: CASSPTGASWTDTQYF.

The CDR3 sequence is CASSYPGLAKYEQYF. The CDR3 DNA reads TGTGCCAGCAGTTACCCGGGACTAGCGAAATACGAGCAGTACTTC. The gene calls are TRBV6-2 or TRBV6-3 and TRBJ2-7, with 10 positions matching TRBD2. Germline V CDR1 and CDR2: MNHEY, SVGEGT. V was clipped by 2 bases and J by 4 bases; unmatched bases: 5. The CDR3 loop spans 15 amino acids.